Many counts were recorded for the clone carrying this T cell receptor beta chain. As yet, its antigen is unknown. The source of the sample is a study of T-cell reconstitution after alpha-beta-depleted transplantation in children. TCRbeta library construction was performed incorporating unique molecular identifiers. TCRdb recomputed calls from the PCR reads with MiXCR, one row per CDR3 protein. The top ten clones hold 0.79% of a sample with around 670,000 distinct CDR3 sequences, about 12% of them seen once. The CDR3 is 13 amino acids. Trimming left V 6 bases short and J 0 bases short, with 11 bases between. Germline loops: CDR1 SQVTM, CDR2 ANQGSEA. The study's findings and limits: It was surviving recipient T cells and thymic progenitors that gave some patients high TCRbeta diversity at day 60. The study reportedly traced alpha-beta T cells about two months after transplant to several hundred expanded graft clones. At the one-year point after transplant, T-cell counts and TCRbeta diversity were found to come mostly from T cells that had been newly produced.

The sample in question was PBMCs, obtained before TCRalphabeta/CD19-depleted stem cell transplant. This rearrangement joins TRBV29-1 to TRBJ1-2; D ambiguous. The receptor's source is a girl aged 2-10 years with congenital amegakaryocytic thrombocytopenia, due to receive a stem cell transplant. CDR3 region: CSVLLTTNYGYTF. CDR3 DNA sequence: TGCAGCGTCCTTCTCACCACTAACTATGGCTACACCTTC.